This T cell receptor (beta chain) appears in the sequencing data of a study of Ad26.COV2.S vaccination and SARS-CoV-2 variants (dated by TCRdb to the early 2020s). For the study in its entirety: The specificity and breadth of SARS-CoV-2-reactive T cell receptors after Ad26.COV2.S vaccination were assessed by TCRbeta repertoire sequencing. A total of 32 samples were included in the TCR-sequenced set, comprising around 19 Ad26.COV2.S vaccine recipients, 5 placebo recipients and 8 SARS-CoV-2 convalescent individuals. The research as a whole found: The authors noted that the TCR breadth and depth analyses may have underestimated total T cell responses. After vaccination, spike-specific CD8+ and CD4+ T cell responses were reported to show substantial breadth. Spike-specific TCR breadth was higher in Ad26.COV2.S recipients than in placebo recipients (P = 0.0014). Non-spike TCR breadth was comparable between vaccine and placebo recipients, consistent with the vaccine containing only spike.

This specimen's time point label, interpreted: individuals recovered from natural SARS-CoV-2 infection. Regarding this clone: Its antigen is currently not known. No much larger clone exists at a distance of one base, and base qualities are not known.

TCRbeta CDR3 regions were sequenced with the immunoSEQ Assay. After extraction, genomic DNA underwent amplification by bias-controlled multiplex PCR, followed by high-throughput sequencing. On the study's bioinformatics: To quantify the absolute abundance of every unique TCRbeta CDR3 region, sequences were collapsed and filtered. Usable DNA was measured by amplifying reference genes present in all nucleated cells, and TCRbeta template counts were normalized to that usable DNA to estimate T cell fraction. Repertoire TCRs were annotated as SARS-CoV-2-specific when V gene, CDR3 amino acid sequence and J gene were exactly matched to a known reactive TCR set. The reference SARS-CoV-2 TCR set came from MIRA and was filtered for enrichment in COVID-19-positive ImmuneCODE repertoires, removing public or cross-reactive TCRs. Using the MIRA antigens, annotated TCRs were further analysed by specific ORF or by position within an ORF. Breadth was defined as the number of annotated unique rearrangements divided by the total number of unique productive rearrangements, and depth was defined as the summed frequency of the annotated unique rearrangements. Group comparisons of TCR breadth used two-sided Wilcoxon rank-sum tests. TCRdb limited this immuneACCESS table to in-frame rearrangements with V and J called. A share of clones is missing; checked studies link under half to unresolved V genes, and the rest is unexplained. That table supplies the V and J calls and clone size; D and trimming were determined from the DNA. This sample comprises under 150,000 clones, roughly 90% of them detected only once. Approximately 5% of the sample goes to the ten largest clones.

Sequenced material: peripheral blood, taken after recovery from COVID-19. The TCR comes from a human donor who had recovered from COVID-19.

The CDR3 region: CASSESTEEAGGLSDTQYF. The bases are TGCGCCAGCAGTGAGTCGACGGAGGAAGCGGGGGGGCTCTCAGATACGCAGTATTTT. The rearrangement joined TRBV10-1 to TRBJ2-3; 10 bases in the middle match TRBD2. From a lookup of the germline V gene (reference sequence), CDR1 and CDR2 are WNHNN and SYGVQD. V is cut back by 0 bases and J by 4 bases, with 13 bases in the junction unmatched. The CDR3, cysteine through phenylalanine, is 19 amino acids long. Of all the DNA, just the CDR3 is kept, 57 bases in frame from base 1.